Listed below are T cell receptor beta chains from one sample, sequenced in a study of blood T cell repertoires in COVID-19. TCRdb's table, derived via immunoSEQ multiplex PCR, lists solely in-frame clones and lacks some. The data contain tens of thousands of clones, almost 80% of them seen just once; the ten biggest clones take up around 7%. Sequencing was done on a sample of peripheral blood. These receptors were collected from a woman in her fifties or sixties with acute or convalescent COVID-19. The CDR3 runs from the conserved cysteine through the conserved F or W. D genes are given only for firm matches. The size of a clone is reported for some rows only, either as once, few or many, or as a class for expanded clones.

clone_size,j_call,v_call,d_call,cdr3_aa,cdr3_nt
NA,TRBJ1-6,TRBV5-1,NA,CASSLDRSSNSPLHF,TGCGCCAGCAGCTTGGACAGATCTTCTAATTCACCCCTCCACTTT
NA,TRBJ2-7,TRBV18,NA,CASSPTGFEQYF,TGTGCCAGCTCCCCAACAGGGTTCGAGCAGTACTTC
NA,TRBJ1-4,TRBV9,NA,CASSGLNEKLFF,TGTGCCAGCAGCGGACTTAATGAAAAACTGTTTTTT
NA,TRBJ2-6,TRBV5-4,NA,CASSLVIGTGGANVLTF,TGTGCCAGCAGCTTGGTGATTGGTACTGGTGGGGCCAACGTCCTGACTTTC
few,TRBJ1-1,TRBV29-1,TRBD1,CSVEGTGGRTEAFF,TGCAGCGTCGAAGGAACAGGGGGAAGGACTGAAGCTTTCTTT
NA,TRBJ1-1,TRBV19,NA,CASIGRGTEAFF,TGTGCCAGTATAGGTCGGGGGACTGAAGCTTTCTTT
NA,TRBJ1-2,TRBV6-2/TRBV6-3,TRBD1,CASSYRAGGGYGYTF,TGTGCCAGCAGTTATCGGGCAGGGGGCGGATATGGCTACACCTTC
once,TRBJ2-7,TRBV7-8,TRBD2,CASSDRTSGGYEQYF,TGTGCCAGCAGCGATAGGACTAGCGGGGGCTACGAGCAGTACTTC
NA,TRBJ1-3,TRBV10-2,TRBD1,CASSEGTVVDDTIYF,TGCGCCAGCAGTGAGGGGACAGTCGTCGATGACACCATATATTTT
NA,TRBJ2-6,TRBV5-1,TRBD1,CASSGDRGLSGANVLTF,TGCGCCAGCAGCGGGGACAGGGGGTTGTCTGGGGCCAACGTCCTGACTTTC
NA,TRBJ1-3,TRBV30,NA,CAWSSGNTIYF,TGTGCCTGGAGTTCGGGAAACACCATATATTTT
NA,TRBJ1-1,TRBV6-5,TRBD1,CASSIGQGRNTEAFF,TGTGCCAGCAGTATAGGACAGGGACGTAACACTGAAGCTTTCTTT
few,TRBJ1-5,TRBV19,NA,CASSIPREPQHF,TGTGCCAGTAGTATTCCCCGTGAGCCCCAGCATTTT
NA,TRBJ2-4,TRBV2,TRBD1,CASSREQGTDIQYF,TGTGCCAGCAGCCGAGAACAGGGGACAGACATTCAGTACTTC
NA,TRBJ1-2,TRBV20-1,TRBD1,CSAKTGFGYTF,TGCAGTGCTAAGACAGGGTTTGGCTACACCTTC
NA,TRBJ2-1,TRBV7-8,NA,CASSRANEQFF,TGTGCCAGCAGCCGGGCCAATGAGCAGTTCTTC
once,TRBJ1-1,TRBV3-1/TRBV3-2,NA,CASTPGGNTEAFF,TGTGCCAGCACCCCGGGGGGAAACACTGAAGCTTTCTTT
NA,TRBJ2-1,TRBV5-1,NA,CASSLGPGSYNEQFF,TGCGCCAGCAGCTTGGGTCCAGGCTCCTACAATGAGCAGTTCTTC
NA,TRBJ1-1,TRBV19,NA,CASQGNTEAFF,TGTGCCAGTCAGGGGAACACTGAAGCTTTCTTT
NA,TRBJ1-4,TRBV5-4,TRBD1,CASSRGTGGGKLFF,TGTGCCAGCTCGAGGGGGACAGGGGGAGGAAAACTGTTTTTT
NA,TRBJ1-4,TRBV5-5,NA,CASSPDSVEEKLFF,TGTGCCAGCAGCCCGGACAGTGTGGAAGAAAAACTGTTTTTT
once,TRBJ2-5,TRBV9,TRBD1,CASSAGTGGAVETQYF,TGTGCCAGCAGCGCCGGGACAGGGGGCGCGGTAGAGACCCAGTACTTC
few,TRBJ1-1,TRBV7-9,NA,CASSLWRANPMNTEAFF,TGTGCCAGCAGCTTATGGAGAGCCAACCCGATGAACACTGAAGCTTTCTTT
NA,TRBJ2-2,TRBV10-2,TRBD1,CASTDRVTVGELFF,TGCGCCAGCACAGACAGGGTTACTGTCGGGGAGCTGTTTTTT
once,TRBJ1-5,TRBV2,NA,CASSELGPGSSNQPQHF,TGTGCCAGCAGTGAATTGGGTCCAGGTAGTAGCAATCAGCCCCAGCATTTT
NA,TRBJ2-7,TRBV7-8,TRBD1,CASSASTGSYEQYF,TGTGCCAGCAGCGCCTCGACAGGGTCCTACGAGCAGTACTTC
NA,TRBJ2-7,TRBV5-1,TRBD1,CASRRDRDEQYF,TGCGCCAGCAGACGGGACAGGGACGAGCAGTACTTC
NA,TRBJ1-2,TRBV21-1,NA,CASSKVKGAGGYTF,TGTGCCAGCAGCAAAGTGAAGGGGGCTGGGGGCTACACCTTC
NA,TRBJ2-5,TRBV5-6,TRBD2,CASSGGSSYQETQYF,TGTGCCAGCAGCGGCGGGAGCTCGTACCAAGAGACCCAGTACTTC
NA,TRBJ2-3,TRBV5-1,NA,CASSALSPMDTQYF,TGCGCCAGCAGCGCCCTTAGTCCGATGGATACGCAGTATTTT
few,TRBJ1-3,TRBV5-8,NA,CASSLLSQGGNTIYF,TGTGCCAGCAGCTTGCTCTCGCAGGGAGGAAACACCATATATTTT
NA,TRBJ1-6,TRBV2,TRBD1,CASSSDRGMSPLHF,TGTGCCAGCAGCTCGGACAGGGGGATGTCACCCCTCCACTTT
once,TRBJ2-1,TRBV5-8,NA,CASSLAGGTYNEQFF,TGTGCCAGCAGCTTGGCCGGGGGAACCTACAATGAGCAGTTCTTC
once,TRBJ1-3,TRBV7-2,NA,CASRSGRFSGNTIYF,TGTGCCAGCAGATCAGGGCGGTTCTCTGGAAACACCATATATTTT
NA,TRBJ2-2,TRBV19,TRBD2,CATAPGGRELFF,TGTGCCACAGCCCCGGGGGGGCGGGAGCTGTTTTTT
NA,TRBJ1-4,TRBV14,NA,CASSQVGREKLFF,TGTGCCAGCAGCCAAGTGGGGAGGGAAAAACTGTTTTTT
NA,TRBJ2-7,TRBV3-1/TRBV3-2,TRBD1,CASSEFGQDSYEQYF,TGTGCCAGCAGCGAATTTGGACAGGACTCCTACGAGCAGTACTTC
once,TRBJ2-3,TRBV21-1,NA,CASSRTGRSSTDTQYF,TGTGCCAGCAGCAGGACAGGACGATCTAGCACAGATACGCAGTATTTT
NA,TRBJ1-1,TRBV6-1,NA,CASSEVAGENTEAFF,TGTGCCAGCAGTGAAGTTGCAGGGGAGAACACTGAAGCTTTCTTT
NA,TRBJ1-4,TRBV5-1,NA,CASSLAGFNEKLFF,TGCGCCAGCAGCTTGGCAGGTTTTAATGAAAAACTGTTTTTT
few,TRBJ2-7,TRBV5-6,NA,CASSVSGSYEQYF,TGTGCCAGCAGCGTGAGCGGATCCTACGAGCAGTACTTC
NA,TRBJ2-6,TRBV5-1,TRBD1,CASSLAGQFSGANVLTF,TGCGCCAGCAGCTTGGCGGGACAGTTCTCTGGGGCCAACGTCCTGACTTTC
once,TRBJ1-2,TRBV2,NA,CASSRTVGGYTF,TGTGCCAGCAGTCGGACAGTCGGTGGCTACACCTTC
NA,TRBJ2-7,TRBV7-9,NA,CASRDGAAYEQYF,TGTGCCAGCAGAGATGGCGCGGCCTACGAGCAGTACTTC
few,TRBJ2-7,TRBV7-9,NA,CASSLWSYEQYF,TGTGCCAGCAGCTTATGGAGCTACGAGCAGTACTTC
NA,TRBJ2-3,TRBV5-1,NA,CASSRGSDTQYF,TGCGCCAGCAGCCGAGGGTCAGATACGCAGTATTTT
NA,TRBJ1-1,TRBV6-6,NA,CASRAPNTEAFF,TGTGCCAGCAGAGCCCCGAACACTGAAGCTTTCTTT
NA,TRBJ2-3,TRBV7-2,TRBD2,CASSPGLVTDTQYF,TGTGCCAGCAGCCCCGGACTAGTCACAGATACGCAGTATTTT
NA,TRBJ1-1,TRBV28,NA,CASSRLTQEAFF,TGTGCCAGCAGCCGACTGACCCAGGAAGCTTTCTTT
NA,TRBJ1-5,TRBV6-6,NA,CASKGGNQPQHF,TGTGCCAGCAAGGGGGGCAATCAGCCCCAGCATTTT